These T cell receptor beta chains were read from a single sample in a study of T cells after yellow fever vaccination. TCRdb re-analysed the 5' RACE reads in MiXCR, keeping a single row per CDR3 protein. The sample holds 75,000 to 100,000 distinct CDR3 sequences; over 8% are singletons and the top ten take over 15%. The sequences come from CD8+ T cells not binding an NS4B(214-222) dextramer, sorted from PBMCs, collected approximately 16 days after the first yellow fever vaccination. The origin of the receptors is a man between 18 and 35 years old who received the YFV17D yellow fever vaccine. Each CDR3 is given with its conserved first and last residue. Fields, in order: J gene, clone size, D gene, V gene, CDR3 protein, CDR3 DNA. A D gene is named only where the DNA matches it firmly. Clone size is not always given. Where it is, it says once, few, many or a class for expanded clones.

>TRBJ2-1|.|.|TRBV7-8
CASSPRAVNEQFF
TGTGCCAGCAGCCCAAGGGCGGTTAATGAGCAGTTCTTC
>TRBJ1-3|.|TRBD1|TRBV6-5
CASSSPPGQSSGNTIYF
TGTGCCAGCAGTTCCCCTCCGGGACAGAGCTCTGGAAACACCATATATTTT
>TRBJ2-7|few|.|TRBV27
CASSHRVNYEQYF
TGTGCCAGCAGCCACAGGGTGAACTACGAGCAGTACTTC
>TRBJ2-1|many|TRBD1|TRBV29-1
CSVSGGNSYNEQFF
TGCAGCGTTTCAGGGGGAAACTCCTACAATGAGCAGTTCTTC
>TRBJ1-2|few|TRBD1|TRBV6-2/TRBV6-3
CASSYGPATGDGYTF
TGTGCCAGCAGTTATGGGCCCGCGACAGGGGACGGCTACACCTTC
>TRBJ1-1|many|TRBD1|TRBV7-9
CASSLITGGSRTEAFF
TGTGCCAGCAGCCTTATAACAGGGGGCTCCCGGACTGAAGCTTTCTTT
>TRBJ2-1|few|TRBD2|TRBV11-2
CASSHFGLENYNEQFF
TGTGCCAGCAGCCATTTTGGACTAGAAAACTACAATGAGCAGTTCTTC
>TRBJ2-5|.|.|TRBV6-5
CASSYRGAETQYF
TGTGCCAGCAGTTACCGAGGGGCAGAGACCCAGTACTTC
>TRBJ2-3|few|TRBD1|TRBV7-2
CASSNPGQGATDTQYF
TGTGCCAGCAGCAACCCGGGACAGGGAGCCACAGATACGCAGTATTTT
>TRBJ1-6|few|.|TRBV4-3
CASSQEGTRNSPLHF
TGCGCCAGCAGCCAAGAAGGGACGCGGAATTCACCCCTCCACTTT
>TRBJ2-5|.|.|TRBV12-3/TRBV12-4
CASSFSSQETQYF
TGTGCCAGCAGTTTCAGCAGCCAAGAGACCCAGTACTTC
>TRBJ2-3|many|.|TRBV6-1
CASGGLGADTQYF
TGTGCCAGCGGGGGGCTAGGCGCAGATACGCAGTATTTT
>TRBJ2-3|few|TRBD2|TRBV30
CAWRMRGGLDTQYF
TGTGCCTGGAGAATGCGGGGGGGCCTGGATACGCAGTATTTT
>TRBJ2-3|few|TRBD2|TRBV30
CAWSSRGLASTKPSTDTQYF
TGTGCCTGGAGTTCGCGGGGACTAGCGAGCACAAAACCTAGCACAGATACGCAGTATTTT
>TRBJ2-5|.|TRBD2|TRBV6-1
CASSKTSGGAFAETQYF
TGTGCCAGCAGTAAGACTAGCGGGGGGGCCTTTGCAGAGACCCAGTACTTC
>TRBJ2-3|.|TRBD2|TRBV7-2
CASSPIAGGQGDTQYF
TGTGCCAGCAGCCCCATAGCGGGGGGGCAGGGAGATACGCAGTATTTT
>TRBJ2-7|few|TRBD2|TRBV5-4
CASSFGGGSEEQYF
TGTGCCAGCAGCTTTGGGGGGGGGTCGGAAGAGCAGTACTTC
>TRBJ2-1|few|.|TRBV7-2
CASSPVRGIYNEQFF
TGTGCCAGCAGCCCCGTGCGGGGTATCTACAATGAGCAGTTCTTC
>TRBJ2-5|many|.|TRBV6-2/TRBV6-3
CASSYSSGSETQYF
TGTGCCAGCAGTTACTCGAGTGGGTCCGAGACCCAGTACTTC
>TRBJ1-2|few|.|TRBV5-1
CASRPFAGNYGYTF
TGCGCCAGCCGTCCGTTCGCAGGCAACTATGGCTACACCTTC
>TRBJ1-1|few|.|TRBV6-1
CASSSRVTRVTEAFF
TGTGCCAGCAGCTCCCGGGTCACCAGGGTCACTGAAGCTTTCTTT
>TRBJ2-3|few|TRBD1|TRBV25-1
CASNLGTGASTDTQYF
TGTGCCTCGAACCTCGGGACAGGGGCTAGCACAGATACGCAGTATTTT
>TRBJ2-7|.|.|TRBV5-5
CASSTMTEYPYEQYF
TGTGCCAGCAGCACCATGACAGAGTATCCTTACGAGCAGTACTTC
>TRBJ1-5|few|TRBD1|TRBV4-1
CASSPKLSGGISNQPQHF
TGCGCCAGCAGCCCAAAACTTTCAGGGGGCATTAGCAATCAGCCCCAGCATTTT
>TRBJ2-3|few|.|TRBV5-1
CASSLGGPTWEYF
TGCGCCAGCAGCTTGGGAGGCCCTACCTGGGAGTATTTT
>TRBJ2-7|.|TRBD2|TRBV6-2/TRBV6-3
CASSQAGTKSSYEQYF
TGTGCCAGCAGTCAAGCCGGGACTAAGAGCTCCTACGAGCAGTACTTC
>TRBJ2-3|few|.|TRBV6-5
CASSYSARGGSEGTDTQYF
TGTGCCAGCAGTTACTCGGCCAGGGGAGGAAGTGAGGGCACAGATACGCAGTATTTT